Below are 4 T cell receptor beta chains sequenced from a single sample in a study of blood T cell repertoires in COVID-19. Measured with immunoSEQ multiplex PCR; TCRdb has only the in-frame clones, and not every one. The sample shows around 100,000 clones, approximately 89% of them seen only once. Sequencing was done on a sample of peripheral blood. These receptors came from a woman of 80 years or more in a cohort sampled during active COVID-19.

The chain couples TRBV7-9 to TRBJ2-3; the D gene is possibly TRBD2 (6 bases). Germline CDR1 SEHNR, CDR2 FQNEAQ (reference sequence). The CDR3 extends over 14 amino acids. V dropped 2 bases and J dropped 5 bases, with 11 bases sitting between them. CDR3 amino acids: CASSLTAGLDTQYF. The CDR3 DNA reads TGTGCCAGCAGCTTAACGGCGGGACTAGATACGCAGTATTTT.

This clone was seen only once. The chain is built from TRBV18 and TRBJ1-1; D is ambiguous. CDR3 size: 15 residues. Germline-derived CDR1 and CDR2 are KGHSH and LQKENI. Trimming left V 6 bases short and J 1 base short, with 15 bases between. DNA for the CDR3: TGTGCCAGCTCCCGCCAAGGAGAGGGGAACACTGAAGCTTTCTTT. Translation gives CASSRQGEGNTEAFF.

J is TRBJ2-2 and V is TRBV7-2, with D tentatively TRBD1 (6 bases). V lost 1 base to trimming and J lost 5 bases, with 11 bases between them. CDR1 SGHTA and CDR2 FQGNSA come from the germline V gene. CDR3 length equals 15 residues. In DNA form, the CDR3 reads TGTGCCAGCAGCTTAGTTCTTACAGGGACCGGGGAGCTGTTTTTT. Amino acids: CASSLVLTGTGELFF.

The chain employs TRBV7-2 and TRBJ2-5; maybe TRBD2 (6 bases). The CDR3 covers 12 residues. Germline CDR1 SGHTA, CDR2 FQGNSA. The ends were cut back, 8 bases at V and 4 bases at J, with 11 bases in the middle. The CDR3 loop reads CASAVGGETQYF. Written as DNA, the CDR3 is TGTGCCAGCGCCGTGGGGGGAGAGACCCAGTACTTC.